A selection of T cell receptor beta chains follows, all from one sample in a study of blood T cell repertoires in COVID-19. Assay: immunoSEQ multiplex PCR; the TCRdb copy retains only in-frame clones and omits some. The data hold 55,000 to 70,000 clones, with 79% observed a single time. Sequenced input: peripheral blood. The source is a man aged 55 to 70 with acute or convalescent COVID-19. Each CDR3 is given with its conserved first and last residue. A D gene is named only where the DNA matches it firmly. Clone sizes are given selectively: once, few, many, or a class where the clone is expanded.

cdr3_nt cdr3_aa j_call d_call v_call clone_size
TGTGCCAGCAGGCTGCAGACAGGGAGTAACACTGAAGCTTTCTTT CASRLQTGSNTEAFF TRBJ1-1 TRBD1 TRBV6-5 NA
TGTGCCAGCAGCTTAACGGGGGACAGGGGGCGGTCCGTAGGTGGCTACACCTTC CASSLTGDRGRSVGGYTF TRBJ1-2 TRBD1 TRBV11-2 few
TGTGCCTGGATCAAAAAACCGGGACAGGGGGCAGGAGGCTACACCTTC CAWIKKPGQGAGGYTF TRBJ1-2 TRBD1 TRBV30 NA
TGTGCCAGCAGTTACTCGAGACAGAACACTGAAGCTTTCTTT CASSYSRQNTEAFF TRBJ1-1 NA TRBV6-5 NA
TGTGCCTGGAGCCGGACTGAAGGCTCCTACGAGCAGTACTTC CAWSRTEGSYEQYF TRBJ2-7 NA TRBV30 NA
TGCAGCGCGTCCAGGGGCCCTGGAAACACCATATATTTT CSASRGPGNTIYF TRBJ1-3 NA TRBV29-1 NA
TGTGCCAGCAGCCCCCAGCGGGGGGGCGCCGGGGAGCTGTTTTTT CASSPQRGGAGELFF TRBJ2-2 TRBD2 TRBV7-2 NA
TGTGCCAGCAGCCAACACGGGGGGTGGAACACCGGGGAGCTGTTTTTT CASSQHGGWNTGELFF TRBJ2-2 TRBD2 TRBV5-4 NA
TGTGCCAGCTCACCACCAGACAGGGTCCCCTATGGCTACACCTTC CASSPPDRVPYGYTF TRBJ1-2 TRBD1 TRBV18 once
TGCGCCAGCAGCCAAGGGGGACACCCACCCTACAATGAGCAGTTCTTC CASSQGGHPPYNEQFF TRBJ2-1 NA TRBV4-1 NA
TGTGCCAGCAGTTGGCCCGGGGGGCTCAGTCAGCCCCAGCATTTT CASSWPGGLSQPQHF TRBJ1-5 NA TRBV6-6 NA
TGTGCCAGCAGCCAAGATCGCGGTAGCGGGGGGCTCGGCATCGGTGAGCAGTTCTTC CASSQDRGSGGLGIGEQFF TRBJ2-1 TRBD2 TRBV4-2 NA
TGTGCCAGCAGCCAAGATAAGGGGAACGAGCAGTACTTC CASSQDKGNEQYF TRBJ2-7 NA TRBV4-2 NA
TGTGCCAGCTCACAGGGGTCAGACACTGAAGCTTTCTTT CASSQGSDTEAFF TRBJ1-1 NA TRBV18 NA
TGTGCCAGCAGTCGGGGGGACTACAATGAGCAGTTCTTC CASSRGDYNEQFF TRBJ2-1 TRBD2 TRBV7-9 many
TGTGCCAGCAGCTTAGGGCGGGGGGGAGAGACCCAGTACTTC CASSLGRGGETQYF TRBJ2-5 TRBD2 TRBV11-2 NA
TGTGCCTCGTTGAAGGGGGTCGGCATGAACACTGAAGCTTTCTTT CASLKGVGMNTEAFF TRBJ1-1 NA TRBV19 once
TGTGCCAGTAGTATGGCAGCGCCGTTATATGGCTACACCTTC CASSMAAPLYGYTF TRBJ1-2 NA TRBV19 NA
TGTGCCAGCAGTTTCAAGGGAGGAACTGAAGCTTTCTTT CASSFKGGTEAFF TRBJ1-1 NA TRBV12-3/TRBV12-4 NA
TGTGCCAGCAGCCGTCGACAGGGATCGGATGGCTACACCTTC CASSRRQGSDGYTF TRBJ1-2 TRBD1 TRBV7-3 NA
TGTGCCAGCAGCTTTCTAACCAATTCACCCCTCCACTTT CASSFLTNSPLHF TRBJ1-6 NA TRBV5-6 few
TGTGCCAGCAGTCCCTCCGGCAGGGGGAACTATGGCTACACCTTC CASSPSGRGNYGYTF TRBJ1-2 TRBD1 TRBV28 NA
TGTGCCAGCAGTCGCGGGGGCGCGGATCAGCCCCAGCATTTT CASSRGGADQPQHF TRBJ1-5 NA TRBV27 NA
TGCGCCAGCAGCCAATCTTTAGCGGGGGGGTTTCGTGTTACGCAGTATTTT CASSQSLAGGFRVTQYF TRBJ2-3 TRBD2 TRBV4-1 NA
TGTGCTAGTGCCATTGGGTCAGGGGGGCTGCAAGAGACCCAGTACTTC CASAIGSGGLQETQYF TRBJ2-5 NA TRBV12-5 NA
TGCGCCAGCAGCAGTATGGGGGCCCTCACAGATACGCAGTATTTT CASSSMGALTDTQYF TRBJ2-3 NA TRBV5-1 NA
TGTGCCTGGAGTGTAGCCCCGGGAGCCTACGAGCAGTACTTC CAWSVAPGAYEQYF TRBJ2-7 NA TRBV30 NA
TGTGCCAGCAGTCTAGCGGGCACCGGGGAGCTGTTTTTT CASSLAGTGELFF TRBJ2-2 TRBD2 TRBV6-6 few
TGTGCCAGCAGCTTAGGTGCAGCGAGGGAGCTGTTTTTT CASSLGAARELFF TRBJ2-2 NA TRBV7-3 few
TGCGCCAGCAGCTTGGACGGGAACTCCTACGAGCAGTACTTC CASSLDGNSYEQYF TRBJ2-7 NA TRBV5-1 once
TGTGCCACCAGCTCTACAGGGGATTGGGATACGCAGTATTTT CATSSTGDWDTQYF TRBJ2-3 TRBD1 TRBV24-1 NA